This T cell receptor beta chain appears in the sequencing data of a study of blood T cell repertoires in COVID-19. At the level of the study: Specimens from acute and convalescent COVID-19 originated in the United States, Italy and Spain. Sources were T cells, B-cell-depleted T cells, or PBMCs; the material itself was cDNA or gDNA.

This clone was counted between two and nine times. The DNA is left out, because the CDR3 cannot be placed on it with certainty; the CDR3 is given as TCRdb lists it. The assay was immunoSEQ multiplex PCR, and TCRdb's table has in-frame clones only and misses some. Of tens of thousands of clones listed, about 86% were seen once; the top ten hold about 20%. Ends included, the CDR3 has 14 residues. Germline CDR1 and CDR2: GTSNPN and SVGIG (reference sequence). The chain has TRBV30 and TRBJ2-7; TRBD1, the table's D call, was not compared with the DNA. The clonotype comes from a woman of 80 years or more in a cohort sampled during active or convalescent COVID-19. The sample consisted of peripheral blood. The CDR3 sequence: CAWSVGRGADEPYF.